The 32 T cell receptor beta chains below were found in one sample sequenced in a study of T cells in Graves' hyperthyroidism and ophthalmopathy. Regions amplified from RNA transcripts were the TCR beta CDR3 regions. HTBI primers were used for first-round RT-PCR of the TCR CDR3. TCRdb processed the multiplex PCR reads anew with MiXCR; each CDR3 protein has one entry. The sample lists 500,000 to 650,000 distinct CDR3 sequences, around 20% occurring once. Input material: blood. These receptors were obtained from a man in his forties with Graves' ophthalmopathy.

This clonotype was seen many times. This chain joins TRBV7-2 and TRBJ2-7, with 13 bases that match TRBD2. CDR1 is SGHTA, CDR2 FQGNSA, per germline. J lost 6 bases, V lost 0 bases, and 2 bases had no gene match. The CDR3 is 15 residues long. The CDR3 protein is CASSLARLAGGEQYF. DNA for the CDR3: TGTGCCAGCAGCTTAGCTCGACTAGCGGGAGGCGAGCAGTACTTC.

A few counts support this clonotype. The chain combines TRBV30 with TRBJ1-3, with D uncertain. V gave up 2 bases and J gave up 3 bases, with 5 bases separating them. Germline values: CDR1 GTSNPN, CDR2 SVGIG (reference sequence). The CDR3 is 12 residues long. This CDR3 reads CAWSWGGNTIYF. DNA for the CDR3: TGTGCCTGGAGTTGGGGTGGAAACACCATATATTTT.

This chain uses TRBV3-1 with TRBJ2-5; D ambiguous. CDR1 is LGHDT and CDR2 is YNNKEL in the germline V gene (reference sequence). V lost 2 bases to trimming and J lost 5 bases, with 15 bases between them. The CDR3 spans 15 residues. CDR3 sequence: CASSQFPDTAETQYF. The DNA for the CDR3 is TGTGCCAGCAGCCAATTTCCAGATACAGCGGAGACCCAGTACTTC.

The CDR3 sequence is CSARDRGGLAGSEQYF. DNA of the CDR3: TGCAGTGCTAGAGATAGAGGAGGACTAGCGGGAAGCGAGCAGTACTTC. The gene calls are TRBV20-1 and TRBJ2-7; 12 positions agree with TRBD2. Per germline, CDR1 DFQATT and CDR2 SNEGSKA (reference sequence). The ends lost 0 bases at V and 6 bases at J; junction bases unmatched: 9. The CDR3 contains 16 residues.

This clonotype was seen ten or more times. This chain connects TRBV20-1 to TRBJ2-1; D is unresolved. The CDR3 extends over 15 amino acids. Deletions cut 6 bases from V and 9 bases from J, with 24 bases between. Germline CDR1 DFQATT, CDR2 SNEGSKA (reference sequence). The CDR3 DNA reads as TGCAGTGCCCCCGACCGGAACCCCGCACGGATTGAGCAGTTCTTC. It specifies CSAPDRNPARIEQFF.

This clonotype was seen only a few times. The chain links TRBV9 to TRBJ2-3; possible D gene TRBD2, 5 bases. CDR1 SGDLS and CDR2 YYNGEE come from the germline V gene. The V end lost 0 bases, the J end lost 2 bases, and 7 bases lay between the germline ends. The CDR3 is 14 residues long. The CDR3 coding sequence is TGTGCCAGCAGCGTAGAGGGAGTCACAGATACGCAGTATTTT. Translated, it gives CASSVEGVTDTQYF.

This clonotype showed up just a few times. The chain couples TRBV20-1 to TRBJ2-4; the D call may be TRBD1 or TRBD2 (5 bases each). V was cut by 0 bases and J by 8 bases, with 20 bases left in between. This CDR3 has 16 amino acids. Per the germline V gene, CDR1 is DFQATT and CDR2 is SNEGSKA (reference sequence). CDR3 coding DNA: TGCAGTGCTAGAGATCCGGGGCCAGGACCCCAAGACATTCAGTACTTC. It encodes CSARDPGPGPQDIQYF.

The chain combines TRBV7-9 with TRBJ1-2, with D hard to call. CDR3 length: 15 residues. Trimming shortened V by 1 base and J by 7 bases, and 16 bases separated the two germline ends. The germline V gene encodes CDR1 SEHNR and CDR2 FQNEAQ (reference sequence). For the CDR3, the DNA is TGTGCCAGCAGCTTAGGGACCTCCCGAGAGTTTGGCTACACCTTC. It yields the protein CASSLGTSREFGYTF.

The CDR3 DNA is TGCGCCAGCAGCGGGATAGCCAAAAACATTCAGTACTTC. Translated: CASSGIAKNIQYF. This chain joins TRBV5-1 and TRBJ2-4; D gene ambiguous. This CDR3 contains 13 residues. The germline V gene encodes CDR1 SGHRS and CDR2 YFSETQ. V lost 4 bases to trimming and J lost 0 bases, with 5 bases between them. Full variable domain (outside the CDR3, taken from reference TRBV5-1 and TRBJ2-4): KAGVTQTPRYLIKTRGQQVTLSCSPISGHRSVSWYQQTPGQGLQFLFEYFSETQRNKGNFPGRFSGRQFSNSRSEMNVSTLELGDSALYLCASSGIAKNIQYFGAGTRLSVL.

This clonotype showed up just once. The J gene is TRBJ2-1, the V gene TRBV11-2; 13 bases align to TRBD2. The CDR3 has 19 amino acids. The germline V gene encodes CDR1 SGHAT and CDR2 FQNNGV. Germline trimming cut 8 bases from V and 10 bases from J; bases unmatched to any gene: 23. CDR3 region: CASGYPPTATSGGPDEQFF. CDR3 in DNA: TGTGCCAGCGGATACCCCCCTACCGCGACTAGCGGGGGGCCGGACGAGCAGTTCTTC.

This clonotype was recorded at least ten times. The CDR3 is CASSPLTSARTDTQYF. CDR3 bases: TGTGCCAGCAGCCCCCTGACTAGCGCACGCACAGATACGCAGTATTTT. This chain joins TRBV28 and TRBJ2-3, with 8 bases aligning to TRBD2. J was trimmed by 1 base and V by 6 bases; bases with no gene match: 9. CDR3 length equals 16 residues. Germline V gene data show CDR1 as MDHEN and CDR2 as SYDVKM.

This chain joins TRBV30 and TRBJ1-6; TRBD1 might be the D (5 bases). Germline-derived CDR1 and CDR2 are GTSNPN and SVGIG (reference sequence). CDR3 size: 11 residues. The germline V and J ends were trimmed by 5 bases and 10 bases, with 9 bases remaining between them. The CDR3 DNA reads as TGTGCCTGGGGGACTCCGTCACCCCTCCACTTT. This sequence encodes CAWGTPSPLHF.

V is TRBV28 and J is TRBJ1-4; TRBD1 matches 7 bases. The V gene's germline CDR1 is MDHEN and CDR2 SYDVKM. The CDR3 is 14 residues long. V lost 6 bases to trimming and J lost 4 bases; unmatched junction nucleotides: 5. The CDR3 reads CASSLTGRNEKLFF. The CDR3 region has the DNA TGTGCCAGCAGCTTGACAGGGCGTAATGAAAAACTGTTTTTT.

The table lists this clonotype with many counts. CDR3 DNA: TGTGCCAGCAGTATGACTAGCGGGAGCTACGAGCAGTACTTC. Translated, it gives CASSMTSGSYEQYF. V gene TRBV6-1 combines with J gene TRBJ2-7; 12 bases fit TRBD2. This CDR3 comprises 14 residues. V shed 5 bases and J 3 bases; nucleotides not matched to a gene: 2. Looked up from germline, CDR1 is MNHNS and CDR2 is SASEGT.

This clonotype turned up a few times. The V call is TRBV7-9, the J call TRBJ2-2; TRBD2 matches 9 bases. J gave up 3 bases and V 1 base, and 3 bases lay outside the gene matches. Germline V gene sequence: CDR1 SEHNR, CDR2 FQNEAQ (reference sequence). This CDR3 has 16 residues. Here the CDR3 DNA reads TGTGCCAGCAGCTTAGGCCTAGCGGGGTACACCGGGGAGCTGTTTTTT. It specifies CASSLGLAGYTGELFF.

Many counts were recorded for this clonotype. The chain joins TRBV7-9 to TRBJ1-1; no clear D gene. Germline V lookup: CDR1 SEHNR, CDR2 FQNEAQ (reference sequence). This CDR3 is 12 amino acids long. The germline V and J ends were trimmed by 4 bases and 0 bases, with 3 bases remaining between them. The CDR3, as DNA: TGTGCCAGCAGCTATCTGAACACTGAAGCTTTCTTT. Amino acids: CASSYLNTEAFF. Based on the CDR3 plus reference TRBV7-9 and TRBJ1-1, the full variable domain is DTGVSQNPRHKITKRGQNVTFRCDPISEHNRLYWYRQTLGQGPEFLTYFQNEAQLEKSRLLSDRFSAERPKGSFSTLEIQRTEQGDSAMYLCASSYLNTEAFFGQGTRLTVV.

This clonotype has a handful of counts. This rearrangement joins TRBV20-1 to TRBJ2-3, with 11 bases identical to TRBD2. The CDR3 is 15 residues long. V trimming: 4 bases; J trimming: 5 bases; junction bases outside the gene matches: 8. Germline V CDR1 and CDR2: DFQATT, SNEGSKA (reference sequence). The CDR3 region is CSATRLAGPIDTQYF. CDR3 nucleotides: TGCAGTGCTACCCGACTAGCGGGGCCCATAGATACGCAGTATTTT.

V is TRBV9 and J is TRBJ2-2; no definite D call. CDR1 SGDLS and CDR2 YYNGEE come from the germline V gene. With 7 bases removed from V and 0 bases from J, the gap between germline ends came to 19 bases. The CDR3 consists of 17 residues. This CDR3 reads CASVVQRRRANTGELFF. The CDR3 nucleotides are TGTGCCAGCGTCGTCCAGAGGCGACGAGCGAACACCGGGGAGCTGTTTTTT.

This clonotype was seen a handful of times. The chain employs TRBV19 and TRBJ1-5, with a weak D call TRBD1 (5 bases). This CDR3 has 15 residues. Trimming took off 6 bases at V and 9 bases at J, with 21 bases between the two ends. Per the germline V gene, CDR1 is LNHDA and CDR2 is SQIVND (reference sequence). The CDR3 DNA is TGTGCCAGTAGCCTGACAGTAATAGCGGGTTGGCCCCAGCATTTT. Protein: CASSLTVIAGWPQHF.

This clonotype appeared a few times. This chain connects TRBV4-1 to TRBJ2-7, with 8 nucleotides matching TRBD1. J gave up 3 bases and V 3 bases, and 16 bases lay outside the gene matches. Germline CDR1 reads MGHRA; CDR2 reads YSYEKL. The CDR3 is 18 amino acids. CDR3 amino acids: CASSQDRSRGRLRYEQYF. As DNA, the CDR3 is TGCGCCAGCAGCCAGGACCGGAGCAGGGGGCGTCTCCGCTACGAGCAGTACTTC.

The CDR3 loop reads CAIRGGIQETQYF. The CDR3 DNA reads as TGTGCCATTCGGGGGGGGATCCAAGAGACCCAGTACTTC. This chain uses TRBV10-3 with TRBJ2-5; 8 bases agree with TRBD2. V lost 9 bases to trimming and J lost 1 base; unmatched junction nucleotides: 4. Germline V gene lookup returns CDR1 ENHRY and CDR2 SYGVKD. This CDR3 has 13 amino acids.

This clonotype was seen ten or more times. The V gene is TRBV5-1, the J gene TRBJ2-3; no clear D. This CDR3 has 14 amino acids. V dropped 4 bases and J dropped 2 bases, with 11 bases sitting between them. Germline loops: CDR1 SGHRS, CDR2 YFSETQ. CDR3 sequence reads: CASSEAAHTDTQYF. The CDR3 bases are TGCGCCAGCAGCGAGGCCGCGCACACAGATACGCAGTATTTT. Drawing the rest from reference TRBV5-1 and TRBJ2-3, the complete variable domain is KAGVTQTPRYLIKTRGQQVTLSCSPISGHRSVSWYQQTPGQGLQFLFEYFSETQRNKGNFPGRFSGRQFSNSRSEMNVSTLELGDSALYLCASSEAAHTDTQYFGPGTRLTVL.

V is TRBV19 and J is TRBJ2-3, with 7 bases lining up with TRBD2. Per germline, CDR1 LNHDA and CDR2 SQIVND (reference sequence). With V trimmed by 6 bases and J by 3 bases, 9 bases remained unmatched. The CDR3 contains 15 residues. DNA of the CDR3: TGTGCCAGTAGGTTGGGTCGAGCGGGAACAGATACGCAGTATTTT. Translated: CASRLGRAGTDTQYF. Looking up the rest from reference TRBV19 and TRBJ2-3 gives the full variable domain: DGGITQSPKYLFRKEGQNVTLSCEQNLNHDAMYWYRQDPGQGLRLIYYSQIVNDFQKGDIAEGYSVSREKKESFPLTVTSAQKNPTAFYLCASRLGRAGTDTQYFGPGTRLTVL.

The sample holds many counts of this clonotype. V is TRBV5-1 and J is TRBJ2-7; 7 nucleotides line up with TRBD2. Germline lookup yields CDR1 SGHRS and CDR2 YFSETQ. The CDR3 is 15 residues long. V gave up 0 bases and J gave up 2 bases; unmatched junction bases: 5. In nucleotides, the CDR3 is TGCGCCAGCAGCTTGGCTGGGGCGGGAGCCTACGAGCAGTACTTC. Translating gives CASSLAGAGAYEQYF.

The sample holds a few counts of this clonotype. DNA for the CDR3: TGTGCCAGCAGTGAATATGGGGGCTCTGGGGCCAACGTCCTGACTTTC. As protein: CASSEYGGSGANVLTF. The rearrangement links TRBV12-3 or TRBV12-4 to TRBJ2-6; D may be TRBD1 or TRBD2 (5 bases each). V lost 5 bases, J lost 0 bases, and 11 bases lay in between. The CDR3 consists of 16 residues.

The V call is TRBV27, the J call TRBJ2-7, with 11 positions matching TRBD1. Germline V lookup: CDR1 MNHEY, CDR2 SMNVEV (reference sequence). V was pared by 1 base and J by 5 bases, with 1 base of the junction left unmatched. The CDR3 sequence is 14 residues long. The CDR3 reads CASSLWTGGDEQYF. Here the CDR3 DNA reads TGTGCCAGCAGTTTATGGACAGGGGGCGACGAGCAGTACTTC.

This clonotype occurred a few times. J is TRBJ2-7 and V is TRBV6-1; either TRBD1 or TRBD2 may supply D (5 bases each). The CDR3 is 14 residues long. Germline CDR1 reads MNHNS; CDR2 reads SASEGT. V was trimmed by 5 bases and J by 5 bases, leaving 16 bases between them. CDR3 nucleotides: TGTGCCAGCAGTAACTCCGGGACCCACAACGAGCAGTACTTC. Translating it yields CASSNSGTHNEQYF.

The chain joins TRBV18 to TRBJ1-2; D gene ambiguous. The CDR3 runs 12 residues. Between the trimmed V and J ends, which lost 3 bases and 8 bases, there was a span of 10 bases. Per the germline V gene, CDR1 is KGHSH and CDR2 is LQKENI. CDR3 region: CASSPAGGGYTF. The CDR3 coding sequence is TGTGCCAGCTCACCGGCGGGAGGGGGCTACACCTTC.

The V call is TRBV6-1, the J call TRBJ2-3, with no clear D. The CDR3 is 14 amino acids. Germline values: CDR1 MNHNS, CDR2 SASEGT. Trimming took off 8 bases at V and 2 bases at J, with 14 bases between the two ends. CDR3 loop: CASGETGSTDTQYF. The CDR3 nucleotides are TGTGCCAGCGGGGAAACTGGCTCCACAGATACGCAGTATTTT.

There are a few counts of this clonotype. The chain employs TRBV2 and TRBJ2-5; 10 nucleotides agree with TRBD2. From germline, CDR1 is SNHLY and CDR2 FYNNEI. The CDR3 has 14 amino acids. Unmatched junction bases numbered 2, after V lost 7 bases and J lost 0 bases. CDR3 sequence: CASTSGGYQETQYF. The CDR3, as DNA: TGTGCCAGCACTAGCGGGGGATACCAAGAGACCCAGTACTTC.

This clonotype was picked up many times. The genes are TRBV7-3 and TRBJ2-2, with TRBD1 identical over 7 bases. The CDR3 has 17 amino acids. Germline CDR1 SGHTA, CDR2 FQGTGA. V trimming: 5 bases; J trimming: 0 bases; junction bases outside the gene matches: 9. The CDR3 sequence: CASSATGQAANTGELFF. CDR3 sequence (DNA): TGTGCCAGCAGCGCAACAGGACAGGCCGCGAACACCGGGGAGCTGTTTTTT. Drawing the rest from reference TRBV7-3 and TRBJ2-2, the complete variable domain is GAGVSQTPSNKVTEKGKYVELRCDPISGHTALYWYRQSLGQGPEFLIYFQGTGAADDSGLPNDRFFAVRPEGSVSTLKIQRTERGDSAVYLCASSATGQAANTGELFFGEGSRLTVL.

This clonotype appeared many times. The V and J genes are TRBV5-1 and TRBJ2-7, with 8 bases identical to TRBD1. Germline CDR1 reads SGHRS; CDR2 reads YFSETQ. The CDR3 is 14 residues long. Losses at the gene ends were 2 bases for V and 7 bases for J; bases not matched to a gene: 8. CDR3 bases: TGCGCCAGCAGCTTAGGACAGGGACCGGAAGAGCAGTACTTC. It encodes CASSLGQGPEEQYF.